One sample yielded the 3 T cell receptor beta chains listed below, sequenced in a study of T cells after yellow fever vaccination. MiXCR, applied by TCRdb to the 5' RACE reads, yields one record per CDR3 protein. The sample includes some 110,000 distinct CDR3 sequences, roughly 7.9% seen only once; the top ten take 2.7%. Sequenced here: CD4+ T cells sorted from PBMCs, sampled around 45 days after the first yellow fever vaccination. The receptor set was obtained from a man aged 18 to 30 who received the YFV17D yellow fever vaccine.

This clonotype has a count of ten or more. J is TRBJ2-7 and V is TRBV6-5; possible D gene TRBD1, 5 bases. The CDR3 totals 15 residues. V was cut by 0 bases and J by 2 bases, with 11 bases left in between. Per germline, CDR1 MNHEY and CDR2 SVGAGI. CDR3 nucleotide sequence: TGTGCCAGCAGTTACTCGAAAGGGGTTACCTACGAGCAGTACTTC. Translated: CASSYSKGVTYEQYF.

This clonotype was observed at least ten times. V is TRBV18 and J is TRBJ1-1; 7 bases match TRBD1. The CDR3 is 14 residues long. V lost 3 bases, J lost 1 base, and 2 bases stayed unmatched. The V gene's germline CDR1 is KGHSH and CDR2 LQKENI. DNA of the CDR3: TGTGCCAGCTCACCGGGACAGACGAACACTGAAGCTTTCTTT. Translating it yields CASSPGQTNTEAFF. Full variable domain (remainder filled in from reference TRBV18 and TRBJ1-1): NAGVMQNPRHLVRRRGQEARLRCSPMKGHSHVYWYRQLPEEGLKFMVYLQKENIIDESGMPKERFSAEFPKEGPSILRIQQVVRGDSAAYFCASSPGQTNTEAFFGQGTRLTVV.

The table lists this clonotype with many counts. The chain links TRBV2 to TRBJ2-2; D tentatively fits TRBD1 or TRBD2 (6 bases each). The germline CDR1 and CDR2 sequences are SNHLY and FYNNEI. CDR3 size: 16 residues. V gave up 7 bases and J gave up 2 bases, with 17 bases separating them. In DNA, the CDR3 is TGTGCCAGCACAAGAAATGGGGGGCCAAACACCGGGGAGCTGTTTTTT. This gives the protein CASTRNGGPNTGELFF.